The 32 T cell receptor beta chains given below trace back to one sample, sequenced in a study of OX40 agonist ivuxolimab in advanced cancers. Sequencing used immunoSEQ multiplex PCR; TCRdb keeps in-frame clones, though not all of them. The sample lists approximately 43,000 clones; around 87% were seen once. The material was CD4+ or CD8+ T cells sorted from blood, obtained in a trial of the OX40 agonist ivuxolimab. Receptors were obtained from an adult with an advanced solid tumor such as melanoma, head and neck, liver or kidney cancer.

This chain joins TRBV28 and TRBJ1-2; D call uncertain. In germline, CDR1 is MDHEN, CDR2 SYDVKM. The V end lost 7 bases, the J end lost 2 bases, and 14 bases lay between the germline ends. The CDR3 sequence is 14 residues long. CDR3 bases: TGTGCCAGCATGCACAGCAATCTCAACTATGGCTACACCTTC. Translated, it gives CASMHSNLNYGYTF.

The CDR3 protein is CASSQTTDTQYF. The DNA of the CDR3 is TGTGCCAGCAGCCAAACCACAGATACGCAGTATTTT. The genes are TRBV2 and TRBJ2-3; no reliable D call. Germline CDR1 SNHLY, CDR2 FYNNEI. The CDR3 length is 12 residues. The ends were cut back, 6 bases at V and 2 bases at J, with 6 bases in the middle.

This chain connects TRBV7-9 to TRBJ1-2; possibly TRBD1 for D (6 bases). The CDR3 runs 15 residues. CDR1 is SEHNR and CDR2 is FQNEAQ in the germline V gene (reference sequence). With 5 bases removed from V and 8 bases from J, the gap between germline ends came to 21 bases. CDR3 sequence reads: CASSQHTGLIGGYTF. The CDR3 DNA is TGTGCCAGCAGCCAGCATACAGGGCTCATTGGGGGCTACACCTTC.

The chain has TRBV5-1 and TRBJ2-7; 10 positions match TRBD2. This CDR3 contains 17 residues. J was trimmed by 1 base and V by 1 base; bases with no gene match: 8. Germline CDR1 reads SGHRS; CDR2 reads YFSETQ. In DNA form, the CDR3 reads TGCGCCAGCAGCTTGCAGCCTAGCGGGAGTCATTCCTACGAGCAGTACTTC. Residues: CASSLQPSGSHSYEQYF.

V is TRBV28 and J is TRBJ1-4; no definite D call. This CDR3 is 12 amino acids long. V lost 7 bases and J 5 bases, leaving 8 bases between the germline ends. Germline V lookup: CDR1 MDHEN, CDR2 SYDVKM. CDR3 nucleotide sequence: TGTGCCAGCAACCTGGGGAATGAAAAACTGTTTTTT. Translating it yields CASNLGNEKLFF.

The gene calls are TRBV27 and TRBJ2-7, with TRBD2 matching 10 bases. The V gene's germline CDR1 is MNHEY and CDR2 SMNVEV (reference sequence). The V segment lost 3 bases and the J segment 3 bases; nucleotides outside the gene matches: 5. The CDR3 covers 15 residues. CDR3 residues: CASSFKREGNYEQYF. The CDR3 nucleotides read TGTGCCAGCAGTTTTAAGCGGGAGGGGAACTACGAGCAGTACTTC.

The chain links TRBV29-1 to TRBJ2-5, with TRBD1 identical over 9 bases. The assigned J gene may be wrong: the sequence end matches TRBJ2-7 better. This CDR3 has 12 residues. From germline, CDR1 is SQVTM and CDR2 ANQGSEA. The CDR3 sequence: CSARGQGNEQYF. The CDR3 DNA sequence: TGCAGCGCGAGGGGACAGGGAAACGAGCAGTACTTC.

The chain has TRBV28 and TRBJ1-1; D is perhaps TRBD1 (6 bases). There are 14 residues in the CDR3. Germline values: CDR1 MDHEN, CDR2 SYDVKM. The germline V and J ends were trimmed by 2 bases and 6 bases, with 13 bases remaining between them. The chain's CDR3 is CASSLGGQFSEAFF. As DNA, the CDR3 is TGTGCCAGCAGTTTAGGGGGCCAGTTTTCTGAAGCTTTCTTT.

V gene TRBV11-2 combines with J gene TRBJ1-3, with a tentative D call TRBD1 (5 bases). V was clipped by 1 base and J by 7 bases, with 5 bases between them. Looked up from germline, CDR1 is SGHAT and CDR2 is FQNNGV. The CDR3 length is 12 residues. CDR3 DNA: TGTGCCAGCAGCTTAGGGGGGAACACCATATATTTT. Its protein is CASSLGGNTIYF.

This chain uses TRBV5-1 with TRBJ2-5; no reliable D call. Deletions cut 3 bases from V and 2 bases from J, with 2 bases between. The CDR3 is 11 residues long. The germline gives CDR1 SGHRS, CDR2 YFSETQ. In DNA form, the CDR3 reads TGCGCCAGCAGCTCTCAAGAGACCCAGTACTTC. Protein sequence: CASSSQETQYF.

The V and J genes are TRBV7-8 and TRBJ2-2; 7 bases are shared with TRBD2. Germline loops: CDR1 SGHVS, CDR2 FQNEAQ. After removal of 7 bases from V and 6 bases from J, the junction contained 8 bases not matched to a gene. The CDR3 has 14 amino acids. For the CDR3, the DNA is TGTGCCAGCAACTGGGGGGGAGAGGCCGGGGAGCTGTTTTTT. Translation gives CASNWGGEAGELFF. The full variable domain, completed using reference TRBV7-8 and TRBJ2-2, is GAGVSQSPRYKVAKRGQDVALRCDPISGHVSLFWYQQALGQGPEFLTYFQNEAQLDKSGLPSDRFFAERPEGSVSTLKIQRTQQEDSAVYLCASNWGGEAGELFFGEGSRLTVL.

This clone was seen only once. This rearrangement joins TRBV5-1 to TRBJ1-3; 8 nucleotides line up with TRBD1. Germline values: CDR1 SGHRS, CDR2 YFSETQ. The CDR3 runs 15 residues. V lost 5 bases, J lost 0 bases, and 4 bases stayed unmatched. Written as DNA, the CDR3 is TGCGCCAGCAGTCAAGGGACAGGCTCTGGAAACACCATATATTTT. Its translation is CASSQGTGSGNTIYF. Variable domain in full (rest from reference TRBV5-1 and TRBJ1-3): KAGVTQTPRYLIKTRGQQVTLSCSPISGHRSVSWYQQTPGQGLQFLFEYFSETQRNKGNFPGRFSGRQFSNSRSEMNVSTLELGDSALYLCASSQGTGSGNTIYFGEGSWLTVV.

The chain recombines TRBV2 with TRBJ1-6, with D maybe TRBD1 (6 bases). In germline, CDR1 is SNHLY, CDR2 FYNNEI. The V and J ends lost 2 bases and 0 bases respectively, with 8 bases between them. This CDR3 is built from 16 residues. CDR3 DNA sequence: TGTGCCAGCAGTGAACAGGGGAGCTCCTATAATTCACCCCTCCACTTT. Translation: CASSEQGSSYNSPLHF.

CDR3 residues: CASSVSRGQGHNEQFF. In DNA, the CDR3 is TGTGCCAGCTCCGTCTCCCGGGGACAGGGACACAATGAGCAGTTCTTC. The chain joins TRBV18 to TRBJ2-1; 9 positions match TRBD1. Trimming removed 6 bases from V and 5 bases from J; junction bases left unmatched: 11. There are 16 residues in the CDR3. Germline V CDR1 and CDR2: KGHSH, LQKENI. Complete variable domain (other parts from reference TRBV18 and TRBJ2-1): NAGVMQNPRHLVRRRGQEARLRCSPMKGHSHVYWYRQLPEEGLKFMVYLQKENIIDESGMPKERFSAEFPKEGPSILRIQQVVRGDSAAYFCASSVSRGQGHNEQFFGPGTRLTVL.

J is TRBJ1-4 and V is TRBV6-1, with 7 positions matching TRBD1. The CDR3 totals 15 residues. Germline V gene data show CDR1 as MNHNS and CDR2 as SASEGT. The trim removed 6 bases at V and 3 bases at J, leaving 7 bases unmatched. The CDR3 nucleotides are TGTGCCAGCAGCGAAATGGGGACAGCTAATGAAAAACTGTTTTTT. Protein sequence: CASSEMGTANEKLFF.

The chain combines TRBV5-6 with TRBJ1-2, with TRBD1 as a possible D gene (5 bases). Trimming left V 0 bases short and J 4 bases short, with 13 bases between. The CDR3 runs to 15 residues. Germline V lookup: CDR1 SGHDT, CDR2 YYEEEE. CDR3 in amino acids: CASSLALEGAYGYTF. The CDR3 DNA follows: TGTGCCAGCAGCTTGGCCTTGGAAGGGGCCTATGGCTACACCTTC.

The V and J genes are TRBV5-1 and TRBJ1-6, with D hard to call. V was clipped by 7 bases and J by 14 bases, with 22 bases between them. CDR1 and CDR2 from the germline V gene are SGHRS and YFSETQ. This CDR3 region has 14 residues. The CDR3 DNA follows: TGCGCCAGCCGGGAAGGGCCCTCAGGTCCAACCCTCCACTTT. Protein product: CASREGPSGPTLHF.

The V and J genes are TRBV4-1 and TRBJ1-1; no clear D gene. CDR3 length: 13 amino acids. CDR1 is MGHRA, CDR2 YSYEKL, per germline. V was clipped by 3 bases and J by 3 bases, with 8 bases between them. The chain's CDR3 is CASSQGRDTEAFF. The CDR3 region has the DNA TGCGCCAGCAGCCAGGGAAGGGACACTGAAGCTTTCTTT.

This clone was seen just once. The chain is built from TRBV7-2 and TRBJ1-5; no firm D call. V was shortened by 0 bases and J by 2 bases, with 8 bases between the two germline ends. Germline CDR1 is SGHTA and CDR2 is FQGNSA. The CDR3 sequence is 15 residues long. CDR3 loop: CASSLAYRGNQPQHF. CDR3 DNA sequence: TGTGCCAGCAGCTTAGCTTATAGGGGCAATCAGCCCCAGCATTTT.

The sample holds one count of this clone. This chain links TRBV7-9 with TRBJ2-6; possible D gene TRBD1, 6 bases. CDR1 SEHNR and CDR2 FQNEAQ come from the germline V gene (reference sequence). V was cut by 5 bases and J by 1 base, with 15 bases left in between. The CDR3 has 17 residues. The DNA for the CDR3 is TGTGCCAGCAGCCAGGGGACGGCCTGGTCTGGGGCCAACGTCCTGACTTTC. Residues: CASSQGTAWSGANVLTF.

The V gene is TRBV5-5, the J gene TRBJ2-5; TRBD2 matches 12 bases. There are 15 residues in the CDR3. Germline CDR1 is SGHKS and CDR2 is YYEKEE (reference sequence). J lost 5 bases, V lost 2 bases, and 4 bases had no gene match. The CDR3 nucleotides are TGTGCCAGCAGCTTTACCGGGACTAGCGGGGAGACCCAGTACTTC. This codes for CASSFTGTSGETQYF.

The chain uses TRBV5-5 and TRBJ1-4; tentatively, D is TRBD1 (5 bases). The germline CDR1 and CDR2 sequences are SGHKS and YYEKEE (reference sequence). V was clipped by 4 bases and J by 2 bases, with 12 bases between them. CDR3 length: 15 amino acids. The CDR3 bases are TGTGCCAGCAGCCTGGGACTAGTCACTAATGAAAAACTGTTTTTT. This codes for CASSLGLVTNEKLFF.

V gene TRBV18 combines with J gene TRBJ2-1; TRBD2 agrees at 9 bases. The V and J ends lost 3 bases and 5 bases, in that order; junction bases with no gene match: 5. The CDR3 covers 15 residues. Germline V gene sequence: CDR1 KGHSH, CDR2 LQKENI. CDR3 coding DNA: TGTGCCAGCTCACCCCGGACTAGCGCGAACAATGAGCAGTTCTTC. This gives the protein CASSPRTSANNEQFF. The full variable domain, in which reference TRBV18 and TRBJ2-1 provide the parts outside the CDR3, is NAGVMQNPRHLVRRRGQEARLRCSPMKGHSHVYWYRQLPEEGLKFMVYLQKENIIDESGMPKERFSAEFPKEGPSILRIQQVVRGDSAAYFCASSPRTSANNEQFFGPGTRLTVL.

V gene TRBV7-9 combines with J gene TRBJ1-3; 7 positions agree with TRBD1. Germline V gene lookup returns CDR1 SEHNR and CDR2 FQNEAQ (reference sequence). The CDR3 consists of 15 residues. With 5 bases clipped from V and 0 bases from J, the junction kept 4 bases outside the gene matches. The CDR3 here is CASSGGTVSGNTIYF. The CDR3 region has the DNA TGTGCCAGCAGCGGAGGGACAGTCTCTGGAAACACCATATATTTT.

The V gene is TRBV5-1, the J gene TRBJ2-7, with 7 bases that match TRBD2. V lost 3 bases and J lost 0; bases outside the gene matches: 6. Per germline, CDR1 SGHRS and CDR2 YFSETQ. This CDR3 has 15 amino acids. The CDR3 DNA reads TGCGCCAGCAGCTCAGAAAGGGACTACTCCTACGAGCAGTACTTC. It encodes CASSSERDYSYEQYF.

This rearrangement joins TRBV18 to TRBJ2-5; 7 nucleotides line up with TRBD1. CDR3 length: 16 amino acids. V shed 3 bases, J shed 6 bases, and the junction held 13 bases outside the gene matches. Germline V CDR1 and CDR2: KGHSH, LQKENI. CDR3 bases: TGTGCCAGCTCACCCGTCGGGACAGCTCGCGAGCAGACCCAGTACTTC. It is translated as CASSPVGTAREQTQYF.

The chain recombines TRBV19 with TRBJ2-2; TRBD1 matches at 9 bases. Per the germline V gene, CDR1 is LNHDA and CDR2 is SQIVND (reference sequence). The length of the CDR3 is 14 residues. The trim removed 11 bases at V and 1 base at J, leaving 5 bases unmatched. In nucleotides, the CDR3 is TGTGCCTCGGGACAGGGTCGGAACACCGGGGAGCTGTTTTTT. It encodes CASGQGRNTGELFF.

CDR3 in amino acids: CASSHGYNEQFF. CDR3 DNA sequence: TGTGCCAGTAGTCACGGATACAATGAGCAGTTCTTC. The V and J genes are TRBV19 and TRBJ2-1, with D hard to call. V was cut by 5 bases and J by 4 bases, with 6 bases left in between. CDR1 is LNHDA, CDR2 SQIVND, per germline (reference sequence). The CDR3 consists of 12 residues.

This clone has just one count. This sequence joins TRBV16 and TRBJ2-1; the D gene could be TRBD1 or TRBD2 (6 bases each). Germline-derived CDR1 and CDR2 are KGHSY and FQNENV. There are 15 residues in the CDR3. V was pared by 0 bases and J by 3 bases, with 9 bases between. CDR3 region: CASSQSGGDYNEQFF. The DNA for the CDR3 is TGTGCCAGCAGCCAATCGGGGGGCGACTACAATGAGCAGTTCTTC. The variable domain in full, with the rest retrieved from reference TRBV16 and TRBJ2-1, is GEEVAQTPKHLVRGEGQKAKLYCAPIKGHSYVFWYQQVLKNEFKFLISFQNENVFDETGMPKERFSAKCLPNSPCSLEIQATKLEDSAVYFCASSQSGGDYNEQFFGPGTRLTVL.

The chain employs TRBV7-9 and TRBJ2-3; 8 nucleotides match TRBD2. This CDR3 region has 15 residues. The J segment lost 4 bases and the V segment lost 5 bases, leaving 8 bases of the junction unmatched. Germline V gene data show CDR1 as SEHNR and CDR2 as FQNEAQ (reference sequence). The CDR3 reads CASSPSGRTADTQYF. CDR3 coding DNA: TGTGCCAGCAGCCCAAGCGGGAGAACGGCAGATACGCAGTATTTT.

This CDR3 is CAISADPGTEAFF. In nucleotides, the CDR3 is TGTGCCATCAGCGCGGACCCGGGCACTGAAGCTTTCTTT. The chain employs TRBV10-3 and TRBJ1-1; no definite D call. The CDR3 totals 13 residues. Trimming left V 6 bases short and J 4 bases short, with 12 bases between. CDR1 is ENHRY, CDR2 SYGVKD, per germline.

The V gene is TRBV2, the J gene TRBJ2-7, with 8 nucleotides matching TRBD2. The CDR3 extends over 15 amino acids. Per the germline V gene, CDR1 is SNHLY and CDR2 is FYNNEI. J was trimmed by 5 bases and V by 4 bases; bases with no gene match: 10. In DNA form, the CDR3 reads TGTGCCAGCAGTGGGGGGGGCGGGAGGAGCCACGAGCAGTACTTC. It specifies CASSGGGGRSHEQYF.